The source of this T cell receptor (beta chain) is a study of blood T cell repertoires in COVID-19. Whole-study context: Recovered status in Cohort 3 required two negative PCRs, clearance, or symptom resolution. Samples representing acute and convalescent COVID-19 were sourced from the United States, Italy and Spain. PBMCs, B-cell-depleted T cells, or T cells provided the cDNA or gDNA that made up the material.

This study enrolled people aged about 18 to 90 from 20 to 25 US geographic areas. Trimming stripped 10 bases from V and 4 bases from J, with 13 bases between. The CDR3 sequence is 12 residues long. In germline, CDR1 is SNHLY, CDR2 FYNNEI. The protocol was immunoSEQ multiplex PCR, while the TCRdb copy is restricted to in-frame clones and leaves out a portion. The data show roughly 200,000 clones, 70% to 90% seen once. The TCR sequence derives from a woman in her thirties or forties in a cohort exposed to, infected with or recovered from COVID-19 (not recorded which). The sequenced material came from PBMCs or T cells enriched from blood (not recorded which). V and J are TRBV2 and TRBJ1-1; no clear D. This CDR3 is CATLALGTEAFF. CDR3 nucleotide sequence: TGTGCCACCTTAGCGTTGGGCACTGAAGCTTTCTTT.